This T cell receptor beta chain was captured by sequencing in a study of spatial heterogeneity in lung cancer. Overall study: TCR and UMI combinations that were unique each appeared, on average, more than ten times in raw reads. General observations from the study: Tumors with more nonsynonymous mutations had more expanded intratumoral alpha and beta TCRs.

Time point indicated: sample taken at primary tumor resection. Tumor, nontumor lung or frozen PBMC supplied whole RNA that was sequenced unsorted. Germline CDR1 SQVTM, CDR2 ANQGSEA. V was cut by 0 bases and J by 3 bases, with 6 bases left in between. The CDR3 runs 12 residues. This clonotype came up many times. Its antigen is still unknown. Each molecule of TCR cDNA was tagged with one unique molecular identifier. TCRdb itself ran the 5' RACE reads through MiXCR, one entry per CDR3 protein. The table lists around 95,000 distinct CDR3 sequences, nearly 4.5% of them singletons. The source of this sequence is a male donor with early-stage non-small cell lung cancer. The chain combines TRBV29-1 with TRBJ2-7; D call uncertain. The input for sequencing was lung tumor tissue, taken at surgery. CDR3 sequence: CSVEDQLYEQYF. CDR3 nucleotides: TGCAGCGTTGAAGATCAACTCTACGAGCAGTACTTC.